Listed below are T cell receptor beta chains from one sample, sequenced in a study of CD8+ T cells in alopecia areata. The method was immunoSEQ multiplex PCR; TCRdb's version includes in-frame clones alone and lacks a portion of them. This table has some 190,000 clones, 50% to 60% appearing once. The sequencing used CD4+ T cells sorted from blood, collected at week 4, from a patient treated with tofacitinib. These receptors were obtained from a human donor with alopecia areata. CDR3s include the opening cysteine and the closing phenylalanine or tryptophan.

j_gene: TRBJ2-5
v_gene: TRBV29-1
len: 13
CDR3aa: CSVDLAGGETQYF

j_gene: TRBJ2-5
v_gene: TRBV29-1
len: 13
CDR3aa: CSGGGGFEETQYF

j_gene: TRBJ1-3
v_gene: TRBV4-3
len: 17
CDR3aa: CASSQERARGAGNTIYF

j_gene: TRBJ1-2
v_gene: TRBV29-1
len: 13
CDR3aa: CSVDSPGDYGYTF

j_gene: TRBJ2-5
v_gene: TRBV18
len: 14
CDR3aa: CASSPDRNQETQYF

j_gene: TRBJ2-4
v_gene: TRBV20-1
len: 11
CDR3aa: CSARDSDREYF

j_gene: TRBJ1-1
v_gene: TRBV29-1
len: 13
CDR3aa: CSSRPLRGTEAFF

j_gene: TRBJ2-3
v_gene: TRBV30
len: 14
CDR3aa: CAWRKTLETATQYF

j_gene: TRBJ1-4
v_gene: TRBV4-1
len: 14
CDR3aa: CASSPPGTREKLFF

j_gene: TRBJ2-1
v_gene: TRBV5-1
len: 17
CDR3aa: CASSLGLAGHSYNEQFF

j_gene: TRBJ2-2
v_gene: TRBV29-1
len: 13
CDR3aa: CSVEGEGAGELFF

j_gene: TRBJ1-1
v_gene: TRBV29-1
len: 13
CDR3aa: CSAPGLSNTEAFF

j_gene: TRBJ2-7
v_gene: TRBV4-3
len: 14
CDR3aa: CASSQSLSSYEQYF

j_gene: TRBJ1-5
v_gene: TRBV30
len: 15
CDR3aa: CAWGGAGRLDQPQHF

j_gene: TRBJ2-1
v_gene: TRBV10-3
len: 19
CDR3aa: CAISETGTSGTASYNEQFF

j_gene: TRBJ2-3
v_gene: TRBV14
len: 16
CDR3aa: CASSPIWDPNPDTQYF

j_gene: TRBJ1-2
v_gene: TRBV30
len: 13
CDR3aa: CAWRGDFQDGYTF

j_gene: TRBJ1-5
v_gene: TRBV7-8
len: 14
CDR3aa: CASSSMTGNQPQHF

j_gene: TRBJ2-1
v_gene: TRBV28
len: 14
CDR3aa: CASSKDLGLNEQFF

j_gene: TRBJ2-6
v_gene: TRBV4-3
len: 16
CDR3aa: CASSHTGGSGANVLTF

j_gene: TRBJ2-2
v_gene: TRBV29-1
len: 11
CDR3aa: CSVEAPGELFF

j_gene: TRBJ1-3
v_gene: TRBV30
len: 14
CDR3aa: CAWTGGSSGNTIYF

j_gene: TRBJ2-3
v_gene: TRBV11-2
len: 14
CDR3aa: CASSPGTVTDTQYF

j_gene: TRBJ1-5
v_gene: TRBV7-2
len: 14
CDR3aa: CASSPLNSNQPQHF

j_gene: TRBJ2-7
v_gene: TRBV29-1
len: 12
CDR3aa: CSVAGRPYEQYF

j_gene: TRBJ2-5
v_gene: TRBV30
len: 15
CDR3aa: CAWQRGTGSQETQYF

j_gene: TRBJ1-1
v_gene: TRBV29-1
len: 16
CDR3aa: CSVTLHRESFPGEAFF

j_gene: TRBJ2-3
v_gene: TRBV11-3
len: 15
CDR3aa: CASSLRQEGRDTQYF

j_gene: TRBJ2-7
v_gene: TRBV30
len: 14
CDR3aa: CAWSVSTGIYEQYF

j_gene: TRBJ2-4
v_gene: TRBV27
len: 16
CDR3aa: CASSHGAVLAKNIQYF

j_gene: TRBJ1-5
v_gene: TRBV29-1
len: 12
CDR3aa: CSAQQGNQPQHF

j_gene: TRBJ1-5
v_gene: TRBV29-1
len: 14
CDR3aa: CSVAISGDNQPQHF

j_gene: TRBJ2-7
v_gene: TRBV29-1
len: 13
CDR3aa: CSVGRQGTYEQYF

j_gene: TRBJ2-3
v_gene: TRBV19
len: 11
CDR3aa: CASSIAQTQYF

j_gene: TRBJ2-7
v_gene: TRBV30
len: 12
CDR3aa: CAWSPSVREQYF

j_gene: TRBJ2-1
v_gene: TRBV30
len: 16
CDR3aa: CAWSPKGLKVYNEQFF